These T cell receptor beta chains were read from a single sample in a study of shared clonotypes between healthy human individuals. Measured with immunoSEQ multiplex PCR; TCRdb has only the in-frame clones, and not every one. The data contain 1,400,000 or so clones, approximately 98.5% of them seen just once; the ten biggest clones take up about 0.34%. Sequencing was carried out using naive CD4+ T cells sorted from blood. These receptors were collected from a man aged 25 to 40 in good health. The CDR3 runs from the conserved cysteine through the conserved F or W. A D gene is named only where the DNA matches it firmly. Size tells how often a clone was seen (once, few, many) or the class of an expanded clone, and some rows leave it out.

size: .
J: TRBJ1-5
D: .
V: TRBV7-2
DNA: TGTGCCAGCAGCTTACTCTTTAGACGGGAATATCAGCCCCAGCATTTT
CDR3: CASSLLFRREYQPQHF

size: .
J: TRBJ2-1
D: .
V: TRBV29-1
DNA: TGCAGCGCGGACCTGACCGGGTATGAGCAGTTCTTC
CDR3: CSADLTGYEQFF

size: .
J: TRBJ2-1
D: TRBD1
V: TRBV7-3
DNA: TGTGCCAGCAGCGGGGGACAGGGCAATGAGCAGTTCTTC
CDR3: CASSGGQGNEQFF

size: .
J: TRBJ2-1
D: TRBD1
V: TRBV6-6
DNA: TGTGCCAGCAGTTACTGGACAGGGGGGTCCAATGAGCAGTTCTTC
CDR3: CASSYWTGGSNEQFF

size: .
J: TRBJ2-2
D: TRBD2
V: TRBV9
DNA: TGTGCCAGCAGCGTTGGGGGACTAAACACCGGGGAGCTGTTTTTT
CDR3: CASSVGGLNTGELFF

size: .
J: TRBJ2-2
D: .
V: TRBV19
DNA: TGTGCCAGTAGTATAGATTGGGGTACCGGGGAGCTGTTTTTT
CDR3: CASSIDWGTGELFF

size: once
J: TRBJ2-3
D: TRBD1
V: TRBV27
DNA: TGTGCCAGCAGCCGCCGGGGACAGTCTACTAGCACAGATACGCAGTATTTT
CDR3: CASSRRGQSTSTDTQYF

size: .
J: TRBJ2-3
D: .
V: TRBV5-1
DNA: TGCGCCAGCAGCCCTGGGGTAGCCCTTAGCAAGACAGATACGCAGTATTTT
CDR3: CASSPGVALSKTDTQYF

size: once
J: TRBJ1-1
D: .
V: TRBV5-6
DNA: TGTGCCAGCAGCTTGCCCGGGGGCCTAAACATGAACACTGAAGCTTTCTTT
CDR3: CASSLPGGLNMNTEAFF

size: .
J: TRBJ2-5
D: .
V: TRBV6-6
DNA: TGTGCCAGCAGTTTTAGCGAGTACCAAGAGACCCAGTACTTC
CDR3: CASSFSEYQETQYF

size: .
J: TRBJ2-7
D: .
V: TRBV9
DNA: TGTGCCAGCAGCGACCGGGACACAACCTACGAGCAGTACTTC
CDR3: CASSDRDTTYEQYF

size: .
J: TRBJ2-5
D: .
V: TRBV9
DNA: TGTGCCAGCAGCGTACTTACGGGGGAGACCCAGTACTTC
CDR3: CASSVLTGETQYF

size: once
J: TRBJ2-3
D: TRBD1
V: TRBV6-1
DNA: TGTGCCAGCAGTCCTGGACAGGCGTTTTATACGCAGTATTTT
CDR3: CASSPGQAFYTQYF

size: .
J: TRBJ1-5
D: TRBD1
V: TRBV18
DNA: TGTGCCAGCTCACCCAGGGGGCTGGGACAGCCCCAGCATTTT
CDR3: CASSPRGLGQPQHF

size: .
J: TRBJ2-1
D: .
V: TRBV5-4
DNA: TGTGCCAGCAGCTTGGCGGGACGGGCAAACAATGAGCAGTTCTTC
CDR3: CASSLAGRANNEQFF

size: .
J: TRBJ1-5
D: .
V: TRBV19
DNA: TGTGCCAGTAGTGCCGTTTTTCGCGCCAGCAATCAGCCCCAGCATTTT
CDR3: CASSAVFRASNQPQHF

size: .
J: TRBJ2-1
D: .
V: TRBV9
DNA: TGTGCCAGCAGCTACCAGGAGGTCGAGGATGAGCAGTTCTTC
CDR3: CASSYQEVEDEQFF

size: .
J: TRBJ1-3
D: .
V: TRBV6-5
DNA: TGTTCTGCCCGGGCGCTCTCTGGAAACACCATATATTTT
CDR3: CSARALSGNTIYF

size: once
J: TRBJ2-1
D: .
V: TRBV28
DNA: TGTGCCAGCAGTTTAGGACCGAGGGCACGGAATGAGCAGTTCTTC
CDR3: CASSLGPRARNEQFF

size: .
J: TRBJ1-2
D: TRBD1
V: TRBV30
DNA: TGTGCCTGGAGTCTCACCCGAGGGGGCCGCGGCTACACCTTC
CDR3: CAWSLTRGGRGYTF